The next 2 T cell receptor beta chains were all read from a single sample in a study of cytomegalovirus exposure and HLA in healthy donors. The PCR employed 60 Vbeta primers together with 13 Jbeta primers. Only in-frame clones appear in the TCRdb table, and some are missing; sequencing was by immunoSEQ multiplex PCR. In the table there are 200,000 to 250,000 clones, approximately 79% of which are singletons. The sample taken for sequencing was PBMCs. The source is a girl aged 2 to 10 in good health and CMV-seronegative.

The rearrangement joins TRBV19 to TRBJ1-2; no firm D call. V was cut by 1 base and J by 5 bases, with 8 bases left in between. The germline V gene encodes CDR1 LNHDA and CDR2 SQIVND (reference sequence). The CDR3 length is 13 residues. The CDR3 bases are TGTGCCAGTAGTATAGCGAGCACTTATGGCTACACCTTC. This sequence encodes CASSIASTYGYTF.

The chain employs TRBV27 and TRBJ2-1; D not certain. V lost 2 bases to trimming and J lost 6 bases, with 5 bases between them. The germline V gene encodes CDR1 MNHEY and CDR2 SMNVEV (reference sequence). This CDR3 region has 12 residues. The CDR3 coding sequence is TGTGCCAGCAGTTTAGCCGGCAATGAGCAGTTCTTC. Protein sequence: CASSLAGNEQFF.